Each of the 2 T cell receptor beta chains below was sequenced from the same sample in a study of blood T cells in healthy people across ages. Together with a sample-barcoded 5' primer, a J-beta primer mix was included in a second PCR lasting about 7 to 11 cycles. Each CDR3 protein gets one entry after TCRdb re-called the 5' RACE reads with MiXCR. The data contain 1.5 million to 2 million distinct CDR3 sequences, roughly 49% of them singletons. The specimen sequenced was blood. All receptors derive from a woman aged 40 to 50 in good health.

V and J are TRBV9 and TRBJ1-2, with D possibly matching TRBD1 (5 bases). The length of the CDR3 is 15 residues. Germline CDR1 SGDLS, CDR2 YYNGEE. Deletions cut 5 bases from V and 0 bases from J, with 14 bases between. CDR3 DNA: TGTGCCAGCAGGGCACAGGCAACCCCTAACTATGGCTACACCTTC. It is translated as CASRAQATPNYGYTF.

V usage is TRBV6-1 and J usage is TRBJ2-5; D gene ambiguous. Germline loops: CDR1 MNHNS, CDR2 SASEGT. CDR3 length equals 14 residues. The ends were cut back, 1 base at V and 3 bases at J, with 9 bases in the middle. CDR3 coding DNA: TGTGCCAGCAGTGAAGGGCCTCTAAAAGAGACCCAGTACTTC. This codes for CASSEGPLKETQYF.